This record covers a single T cell receptor beta chain. The data stem from a study of blood T cell repertoires in COVID-19. The wider study: Both acute and convalescent COVID-19 samples were obtained from the United States, Italy and Spain.

Assay: immunoSEQ multiplex PCR; the TCRdb copy retains only in-frame clones and omits some. The data show around 140,000 clones, about four fifths seen once. CDR3 length: 12 residues. The germline V gene has CDR1 KGHSH and CDR2 LQKENI. V lost 5 bases, J lost 7 bases, and 2 bases stayed unmatched. The V and J genes are TRBV18 and TRBJ2-1; TRBD2 matches at 7 bases. The sequenced sample was peripheral blood. This clonotype was obtained from a human donor in a cohort sampled during active COVID-19. CDR3 sequence (DNA): TGTGCCAGCTCATCTAGCGGTAATGAGCAGTTCTTC. Translating it yields CASSSSGNEQFF.